A selection of T cell receptor beta chains follows, all from one sample in a study of T cell repertoires in cytomegalovirus infection. TCRdb analysed the reads with MiXCR anew, one entry per CDR3 protein. In the table there are hundreds of thousands of distinct CDR3 sequences, 40% to 50% of which are singletons. Their cognate antigens are unknown. The sample in question was cultured PBMCs, obtained from culture after CMV antigen stimulation. These receptors came from a human donor in good health (CMV status not recorded). Some clones in this sample may be carry-over from other donors' samples. CDR3s leave out the opening cysteine and the closing phenylalanine or tryptophan. The size entry is marked missing in some rows and otherwise reads once, few, many or a size class.

j_call clone_size v_call cdr3_aa
TRBJ1-5 - TRBV6-1 ASHGGGQPQH
TRBJ1-2 few TRBV11-2 ASSYWGGDYGYT
TRBJ1-2 - TRBV6-1 ASSEEIRKQHNNYGYT
TRBJ1-3 - TRBV7-9 ASSPTNRGSSGNTIY
TRBJ2-5 - TRBV11-2 ASSLDIGLAGTQETQY
TRBJ2-7 - TRBV5-1 TSSLSSGGTYEQY
TRBJ2-1 few TRBV7-2 ASSPYGEYNEQF
TRBJ2-5 few TRBV7-2 ASSLAGPVTAETQY
TRBJ2-3 many TRBV20-1 SAIGRADTQY
TRBJ2-1 - TRBV6-1 ASSRGTSGGASEQF
TRBJ1-1 - TRBV5-5 ASSTGARGRGTEAF
TRBJ1-5 - TRBV7-2 ASSLALDVQH
TRBJ1-5 - TRBV6-5 ASSRVRGHQPQH
TRBJ2-2 - TRBV10-3 AISESSGKNTGELF
TRBJ2-1 - TRBV4-1 ASSQRSAVPREQF
TRBJ2-3 few TRBV7-2 ASSLGVASTDTQY
TRBJ2-1 many TRBV7-2 ASGGGGGSYNEQF
TRBJ2-1 - TRBV19 ASTNVGAGGTSYNEQF
TRBJ1-1 few TRBV10-3 AISESRGEDEAF
TRBJ2-1 - TRBV7-6 ASSLYGINNEQF